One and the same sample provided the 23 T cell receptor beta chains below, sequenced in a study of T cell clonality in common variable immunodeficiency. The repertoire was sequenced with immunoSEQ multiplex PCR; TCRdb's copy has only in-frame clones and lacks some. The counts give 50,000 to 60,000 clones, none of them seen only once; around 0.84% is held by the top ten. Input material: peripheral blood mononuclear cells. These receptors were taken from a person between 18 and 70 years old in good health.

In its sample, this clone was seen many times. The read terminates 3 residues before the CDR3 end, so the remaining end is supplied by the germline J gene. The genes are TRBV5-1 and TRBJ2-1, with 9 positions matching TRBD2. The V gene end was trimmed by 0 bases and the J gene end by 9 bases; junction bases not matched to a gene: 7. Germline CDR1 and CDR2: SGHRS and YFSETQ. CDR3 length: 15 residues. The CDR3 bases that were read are TGCGCCAGCAGCTTGGGGGTAGCGGGAGCCCTTGAG. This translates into CASSLGVAGALE. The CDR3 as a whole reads CASSLGVAGALEQFF.

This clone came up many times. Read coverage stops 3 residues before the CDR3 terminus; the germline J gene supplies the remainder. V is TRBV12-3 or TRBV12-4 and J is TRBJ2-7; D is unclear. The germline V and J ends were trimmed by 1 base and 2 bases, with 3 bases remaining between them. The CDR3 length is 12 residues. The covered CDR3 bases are TGTGCCAGCAGTTTAGTAACCTACGAG. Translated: CASSLVTYE. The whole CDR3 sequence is CASSLVTYEQYF.

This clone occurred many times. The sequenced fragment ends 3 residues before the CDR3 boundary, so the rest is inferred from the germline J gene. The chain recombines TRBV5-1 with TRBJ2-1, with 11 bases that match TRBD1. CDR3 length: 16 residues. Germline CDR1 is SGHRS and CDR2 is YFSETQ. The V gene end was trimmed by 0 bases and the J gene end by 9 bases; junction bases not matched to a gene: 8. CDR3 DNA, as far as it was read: TGCGCCAGCAGCTTGGAGGGACAGGGGGGTTTGGGTGAG. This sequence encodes CASSLEGQGGLGE. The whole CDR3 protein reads CASSLEGQGGLGEQFF. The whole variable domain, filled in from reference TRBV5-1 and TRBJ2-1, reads KAGVTQTPRYLIKTRGQQVTLSCSPISGHRSVSWYQQTPGQGLQFLFEYFSETQRNKGNFPGRFSGRQFSNSRSEMNVSTLELGDSALYLCASSLEGQGGLGEQFFGPGTRLTVL.

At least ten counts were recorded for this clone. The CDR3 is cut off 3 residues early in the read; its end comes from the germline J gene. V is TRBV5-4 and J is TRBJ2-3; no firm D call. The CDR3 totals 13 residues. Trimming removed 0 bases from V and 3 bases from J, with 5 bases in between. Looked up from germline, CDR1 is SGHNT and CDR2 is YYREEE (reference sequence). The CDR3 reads CASSLERTDTQYF. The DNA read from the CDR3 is TGTGCCAGCAGCTTGGAGAGGACAGATACG.

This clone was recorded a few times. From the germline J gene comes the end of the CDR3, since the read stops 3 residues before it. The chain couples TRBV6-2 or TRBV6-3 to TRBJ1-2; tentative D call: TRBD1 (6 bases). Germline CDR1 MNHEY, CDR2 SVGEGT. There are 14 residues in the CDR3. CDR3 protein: CASSRGLARNTYTF. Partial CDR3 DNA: TGTGCCAGCTCCAGGGGACTAGCGCGGAATACC.

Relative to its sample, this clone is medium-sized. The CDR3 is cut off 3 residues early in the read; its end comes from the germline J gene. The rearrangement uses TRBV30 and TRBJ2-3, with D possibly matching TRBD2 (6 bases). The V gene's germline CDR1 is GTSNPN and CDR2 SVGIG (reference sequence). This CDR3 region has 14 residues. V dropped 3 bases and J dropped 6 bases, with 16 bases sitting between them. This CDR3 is CAWRNSPAGDTQYF. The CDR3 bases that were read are TGTGCCTGGAGAAACAGCCCCGCGGGGGATACG.

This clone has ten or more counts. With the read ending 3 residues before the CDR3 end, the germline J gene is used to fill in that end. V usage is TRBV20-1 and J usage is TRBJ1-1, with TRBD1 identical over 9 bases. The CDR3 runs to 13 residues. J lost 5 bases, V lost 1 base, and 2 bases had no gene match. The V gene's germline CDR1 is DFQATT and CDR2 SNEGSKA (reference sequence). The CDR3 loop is CSARGDRETEAFF. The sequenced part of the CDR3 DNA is TGCAGTGCTAGAGGGGACAGGGAGACTGAA.

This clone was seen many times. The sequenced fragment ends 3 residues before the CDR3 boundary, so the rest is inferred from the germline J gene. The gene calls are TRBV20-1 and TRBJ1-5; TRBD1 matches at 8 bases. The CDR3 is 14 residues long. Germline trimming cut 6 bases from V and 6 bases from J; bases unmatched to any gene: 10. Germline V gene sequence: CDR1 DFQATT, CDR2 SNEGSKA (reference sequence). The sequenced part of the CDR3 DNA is TGCAGTGCAAAGACAGGGGAAGGGGGTCAGCCC. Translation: CSAKTGEGGQP. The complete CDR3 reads CSAKTGEGGQPQHF.

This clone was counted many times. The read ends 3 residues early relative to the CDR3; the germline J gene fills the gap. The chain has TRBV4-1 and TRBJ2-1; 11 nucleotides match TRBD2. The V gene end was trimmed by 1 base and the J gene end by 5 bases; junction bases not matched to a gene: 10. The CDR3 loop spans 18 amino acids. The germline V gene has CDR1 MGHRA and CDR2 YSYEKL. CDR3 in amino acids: CASSQVLAGVLSHNEQFF. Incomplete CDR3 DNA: TGCGCCAGCAGCCAAGTACTAGCGGGGGTCCTAAGTCACAATGAG.

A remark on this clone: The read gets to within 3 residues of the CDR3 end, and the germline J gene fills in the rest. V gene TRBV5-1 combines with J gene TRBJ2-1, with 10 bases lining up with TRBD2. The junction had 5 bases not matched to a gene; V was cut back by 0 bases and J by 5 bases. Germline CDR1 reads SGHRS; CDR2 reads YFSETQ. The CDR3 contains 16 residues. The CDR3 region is CASSLVVLAGDNEQFF. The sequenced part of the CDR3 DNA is TGCGCCAGCAGCTTGGTTGTGCTAGCGGGAGACAATGAG.

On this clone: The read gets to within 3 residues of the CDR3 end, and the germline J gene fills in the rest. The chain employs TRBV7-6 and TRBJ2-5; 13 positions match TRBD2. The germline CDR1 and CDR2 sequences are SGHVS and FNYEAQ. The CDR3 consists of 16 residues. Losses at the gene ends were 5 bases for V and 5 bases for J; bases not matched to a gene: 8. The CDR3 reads CASSPGLAGPGETQYF. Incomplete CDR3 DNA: TGTGCCAGCAGCCCGGGACTAGCGGGGCCGGGGGAGACC.

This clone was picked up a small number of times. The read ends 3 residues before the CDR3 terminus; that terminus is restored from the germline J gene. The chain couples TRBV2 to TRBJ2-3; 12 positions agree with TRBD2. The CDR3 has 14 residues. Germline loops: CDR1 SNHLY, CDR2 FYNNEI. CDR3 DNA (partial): TGTGCCAGCAACGGACTAGCGGGGCAAGAGACG. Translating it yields CASNGLAGQET. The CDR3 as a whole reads CASNGLAGQETQYF. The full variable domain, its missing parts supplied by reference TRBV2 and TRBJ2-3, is EPEVTQTPSHQVTQMGQEVILRCVPISNHLYFYWYRQILGQKVEFLVSFYNNEISEKSEIFDDQFSVERPDGSNFTLKIRSTKLEDSAMYFCASNGLAGQETQYFGPGTRLTVL.

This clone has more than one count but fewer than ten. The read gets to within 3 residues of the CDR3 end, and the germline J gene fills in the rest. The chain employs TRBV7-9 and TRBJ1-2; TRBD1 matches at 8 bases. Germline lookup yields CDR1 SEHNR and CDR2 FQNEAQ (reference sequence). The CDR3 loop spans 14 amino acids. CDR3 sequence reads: CASSLGTGSYDYTF. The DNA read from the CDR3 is TGTGCCAGCAGCTTAGGGACAGGGAGCTACGAC.

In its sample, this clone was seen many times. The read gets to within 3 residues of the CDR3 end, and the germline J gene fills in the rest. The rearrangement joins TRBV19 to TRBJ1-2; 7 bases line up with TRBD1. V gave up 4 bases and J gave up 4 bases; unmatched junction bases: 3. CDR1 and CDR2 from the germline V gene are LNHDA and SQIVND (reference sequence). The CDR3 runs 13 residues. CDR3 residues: CASSTDRVYGYTF. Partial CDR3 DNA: TGTGCCAGTAGTACCGACAGGGTCTATGGC.

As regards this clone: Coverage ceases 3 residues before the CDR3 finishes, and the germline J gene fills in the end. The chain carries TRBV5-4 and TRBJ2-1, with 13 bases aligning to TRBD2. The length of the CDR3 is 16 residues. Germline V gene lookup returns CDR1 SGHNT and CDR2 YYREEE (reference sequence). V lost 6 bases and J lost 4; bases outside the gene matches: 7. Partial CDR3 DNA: TGTGCCAGCACCCCGTCACTAGCGGGAGGGTACAATGAG. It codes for CASTPSLAGGYNE. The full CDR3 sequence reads CASTPSLAGGYNEQFF.

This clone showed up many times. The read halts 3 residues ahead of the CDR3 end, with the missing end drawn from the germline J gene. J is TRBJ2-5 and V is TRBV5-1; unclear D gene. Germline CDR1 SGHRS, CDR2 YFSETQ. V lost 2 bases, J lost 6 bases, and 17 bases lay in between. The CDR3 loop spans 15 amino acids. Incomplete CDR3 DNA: TGCGCCAGCAGCTTCCCCCCCACAGAGAGGCAGACC. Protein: CASSFPPTERQT. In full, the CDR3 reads CASSFPPTERQTQYF. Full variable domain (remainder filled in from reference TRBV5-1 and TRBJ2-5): KAGVTQTPRYLIKTRGQQVTLSCSPISGHRSVSWYQQTPGQGLQFLFEYFSETQRNKGNFPGRFSGRQFSNSRSEMNVSTLELGDSALYLCASSFPPTERQTQYFGPGTRLLVL.

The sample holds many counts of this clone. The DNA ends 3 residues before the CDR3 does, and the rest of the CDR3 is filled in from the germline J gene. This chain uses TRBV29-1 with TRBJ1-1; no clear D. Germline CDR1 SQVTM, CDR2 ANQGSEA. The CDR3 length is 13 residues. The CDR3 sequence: CSALPRALPQAFF. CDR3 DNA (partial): TGCAGCGCTCTTCCGCGGGCCCTACCTCAA.

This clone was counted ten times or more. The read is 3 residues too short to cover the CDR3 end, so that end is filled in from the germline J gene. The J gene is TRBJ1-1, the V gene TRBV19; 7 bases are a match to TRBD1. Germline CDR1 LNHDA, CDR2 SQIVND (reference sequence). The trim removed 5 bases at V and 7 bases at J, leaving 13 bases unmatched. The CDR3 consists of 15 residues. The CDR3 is CASSVGQVKGDEAFF. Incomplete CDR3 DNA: TGTGCCAGTAGTGTCGGACAGGTAAAGGGGGATGAA.

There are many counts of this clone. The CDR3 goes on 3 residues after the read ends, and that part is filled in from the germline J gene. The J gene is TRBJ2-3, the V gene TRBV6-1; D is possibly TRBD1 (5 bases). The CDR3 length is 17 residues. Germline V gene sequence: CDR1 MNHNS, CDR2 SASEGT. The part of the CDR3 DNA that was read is TGTGCCAGCAGTGAAGCGGTCCTGAAGACAGTACAAGAGACG. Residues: CASSEAVLKTVQET. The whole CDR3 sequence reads CASSEAVLKTVQETQYF.

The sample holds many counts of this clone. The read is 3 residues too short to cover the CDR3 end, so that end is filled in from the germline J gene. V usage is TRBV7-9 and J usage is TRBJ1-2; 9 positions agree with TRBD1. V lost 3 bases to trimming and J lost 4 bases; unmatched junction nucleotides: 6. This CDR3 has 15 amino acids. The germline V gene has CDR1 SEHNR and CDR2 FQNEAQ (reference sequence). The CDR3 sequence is CASSLTQGAGYGYTF. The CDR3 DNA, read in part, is TGTGCCAGCAGCTTGACACAGGGGGCCGGCTATGGC.

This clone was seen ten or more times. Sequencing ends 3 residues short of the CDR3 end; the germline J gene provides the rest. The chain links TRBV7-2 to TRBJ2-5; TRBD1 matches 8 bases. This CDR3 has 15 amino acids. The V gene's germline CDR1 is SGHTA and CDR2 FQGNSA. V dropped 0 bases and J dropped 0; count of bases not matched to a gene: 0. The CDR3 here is CASSLATGDQETQYF. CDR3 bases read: TGTGCCAGCAGCTTAGCGACAGGGGACCAAGAGACC.

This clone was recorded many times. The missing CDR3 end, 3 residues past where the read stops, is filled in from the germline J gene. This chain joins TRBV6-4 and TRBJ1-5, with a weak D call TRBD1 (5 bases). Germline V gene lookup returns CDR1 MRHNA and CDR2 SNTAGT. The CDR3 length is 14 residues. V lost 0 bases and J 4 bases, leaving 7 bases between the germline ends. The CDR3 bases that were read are TGTGCCAGCAGTGACTCAGGGGAGAATCAGCCC. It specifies CASSDSGENQP. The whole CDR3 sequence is CASSDSGENQPQHF.

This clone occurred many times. The DNA read from the CDR3 is TGCGCCAGCAGCACTTTCCCAGGGAGTTCCGGGGAG. It encodes CASSTFPGSSGE. The whole CDR3 sequence is CASSTFPGSSGELFF. This rearrangement joins TRBV5-1 to TRBJ2-2; either TRBD1 or TRBD2 may fit D (5 bases each). The sequenced fragment ends 3 residues before the CDR3 boundary, so the rest is inferred from the germline J gene. CDR1 and CDR2 from the germline V gene are SGHRS and YFSETQ. Trimming took 4 bases from V and 6 from J, leaving 16 bases between them. The CDR3 contains 15 residues.